The 21 T cell receptor beta chains below all came from one sample that was sequenced in a study of identical twins. TCRdb independently ran MiXCR on the 5' RACE reads; one entry per CDR3 protein. The profile shows around 340,000 distinct CDR3 sequences, about 12% of them singletons. This sample also belongs to another study, concerning yellow fever vaccine responses in identical twins.

Material for sequencing was CD8+ T cells sorted from blood. Every receptor here comes from a woman aged 18-29 years in good health.

V is TRBV28 and J is TRBJ2-3; TRBD2 matches at 12 bases. Germline lookup yields CDR1 MDHEN and CDR2 SYDVKM. The CDR3 spans 16 residues. V trimming: 3 bases; J trimming: 5 bases; junction bases outside the gene matches: 6. As DNA, the CDR3 is TGTGCCAGCAGTTTGGAGACTAGCGGGAGTATAGATACGCAGTATTTT. Translation gives CASSLETSGSIDTQYF.

This clonotype was recorded at least ten times. The chain uses TRBV6-5 and TRBJ2-7, with TRBD1 as a possible D gene (6 bases). Trimming cost V 6 bases and J 2 bases, with 11 bases left between them. The CDR3 extends over 13 amino acids. Germline V gene data show CDR1 as MNHEY and CDR2 as SVGAGI. The CDR3 is CASSLTGTYEQYF. CDR3 DNA sequence: TGTGCCAGCAGCTTAACAGGGACCTACGAGCAGTACTTC.

This clonotype was seen only a few times. J is TRBJ2-2 and V is TRBV4-1; D not resolved. This CDR3 is built from 16 residues. Looked up from germline, CDR1 is MGHRA and CDR2 is YSYEKL. Trimming took off 1 base at V and 1 base at J, with 10 bases between the two ends. CDR3 region: CASSQVGSLNTGELFF. For the CDR3, the DNA is TGCGCCAGCAGCCAAGTTGGGTCCCTGAACACCGGGGAGCTGTTTTTT.

This clonotype was observed a handful of times. The chain has TRBV12-3 or TRBV12-4 and TRBJ2-1; D possibly uses TRBD1 or TRBD2 (6 bases each). The CDR3 extends over 14 amino acids. V shed 8 bases and J shed 9 bases, with 20 bases lying between them. CDR3 DNA: TGTGCCAGCCAAGAGGGGGGTTCTCCCAGTGAGCAGTTCTTC. It encodes CASQEGGSPSEQFF.

The chain joins TRBV20-1 to TRBJ1-6; 9 bases are a match to TRBD1. CDR3 length: 14 residues. V lost 6 bases and J lost 7; bases outside the gene matches: 7. CDR1 and CDR2 (germline): DFQATT, SNEGSKA (reference sequence). The DNA for the CDR3 is TGCAGTGCCAGTAGGGACAGGGAGAATTCACCCCTCCACTTT. Its protein product is CSASRDRENSPLHF.

This clonotype was observed a few times. J is TRBJ1-5 and V is TRBV12-5; TRBD1 agrees at 9 bases. CDR3 length: 15 amino acids. Germline V gene sequence: CDR1 LGHNT, CDR2 FRNRAP. V dropped 5 bases and J dropped 7; count of bases not matched to a gene: 9. CDR3 in amino acids: CASGPRQGGKQPQHF. CDR3 coding DNA: TGTGCTAGTGGTCCAAGACAGGGGGGTAAACAGCCCCAGCATTTT.

The rearrangement joins TRBV18 to TRBJ2-7; 13 nucleotides align to TRBD2. There are 16 residues in the CDR3. Losses at the gene ends were 3 bases for V and 4 bases for J; bases not matched to a gene: 6. Germline V gene lookup returns CDR1 KGHSH and CDR2 LQKENI. The chain's CDR3 is CASSPLGLAGPYEQYF. In DNA, the CDR3 is TGTGCCAGCTCACCGCTGGGACTAGCGGGACCATACGAGCAGTACTTC.

This clonotype has just a few counts. The rearrangement links TRBV28 to TRBJ1-1; TRBD1 matches at 9 bases. Germline loops: CDR1 MDHEN, CDR2 SYDVKM. This CDR3 comprises 15 residues. V was pared by 3 bases and J by 1 base, with 3 bases of the junction left unmatched. The CDR3 DNA reads as TGTGCCAGCAGTTTGGGGACAGGGCCGAACACTGAAGCTTTCTTT. It is translated as CASSLGTGPNTEAFF. Filled out from reference TRBV28 and TRBJ1-1, the complete variable domain reads DVKVTQSSRYLVKRTGEKVFLECVQDMDHENMFWYRQDPGLGLRLIYFSYDVKMKEKGDIPEGYSVSREKKERFSLILESASTNQTSMYLCASSLGTGPNTEAFFGQGTRLTVV.

The sample holds a few counts of this clonotype. The rearrangement links TRBV9 to TRBJ2-1, with TRBD2 identical over 8 bases. Germline CDR1 SGDLS, CDR2 YYNGEE. Trimming cost V 0 bases and J 9 bases; bases outside gene matches: 5. This CDR3 has 14 amino acids. The CDR3 coding sequence is TGTGCCAGCAGCGTAGGCGCGGGGGGCCCTGAGCAGTTCTTC. Protein product: CASSVGAGGPEQFF.

This clonotype occurred a few times. This chain uses TRBV6-1 with TRBJ1-1, with D unresolved. Germline loops: CDR1 MNHNS, CDR2 SASEGT. The V end was cut by 4 bases, the J end by 11 bases, with 17 bases between. This CDR3 is built from 13 residues. The CDR3 is CASSAADPSRAFF. The CDR3 DNA follows: TGTGCCAGCAGTGCCGCCGACCCGTCACGGGCTTTCTTT.

This clonotype was found many times. V is TRBV4-1 and J is TRBJ2-1, with D perhaps TRBD1 (6 bases). The V and J ends lost 2 bases and 9 bases respectively, with 11 bases between them. The CDR3 loop spans 13 amino acids. Germline V CDR1 and CDR2: MGHRA, YSYEKL. The CDR3 DNA follows: TGCGCCAGCAGCCAACGCAGGGACACTGAGCAGTTCTTC. It translates to CASSQRRDTEQFF.

The gene calls are TRBV3-1 and TRBJ2-1, with TRBD1 identical over 7 bases. Germline assignment: CDR1 LGHDT and CDR2 YNNKEL (reference sequence). V shed 4 bases and J 4 bases; nucleotides not matched to a gene: 10. CDR3 length equals 16 residues. CDR3 nucleotide sequence: TGTGCCAGCAGCCCCTTCCCTCCAGGGGGTTACAATGAGCAGTTCTTC. It translates to CASSPFPPGGYNEQFF.

This clonotype came up a few times. The chain joins TRBV10-3 to TRBJ2-6; 10 nucleotides align to TRBD2. CDR3 size: 15 residues. CDR1 is ENHRY, CDR2 SYGVKD, per germline. This chain's CDR3 is CATGTSDSGANVLTF. DNA of the CDR3: TGTGCGACCGGGACTAGCGACTCTGGGGCCAACGTCCTGACTTTC.

In DNA, the CDR3 is TGTGCCAGCAGCGTAGGAGGACAGATGAACACTGAAGCTTTCTTT. Translation gives CASSVGGQMNTEAFF. The rearrangement uses TRBV9 and TRBJ1-1; tentatively, D is TRBD1 (6 bases). V was trimmed by 0 bases and J by 0 bases, leaving 9 bases between them. Per germline, CDR1 SGDLS and CDR2 YYNGEE. The CDR3 is 15 amino acids.

This chain links TRBV20-1 with TRBJ2-7; TRBD2 might be the D (5 bases). CDR1 DFQATT and CDR2 SNEGSKA come from the germline V gene (reference sequence). Trimming took off 3 bases at V and 2 bases at J, with 14 bases between the two ends. The CDR3 runs to 14 residues. This chain's CDR3 is CSASFIGVTYEQYF. CDR3 nucleotide sequence: TGCAGTGCTAGCTTCATCGGGGTTACCTACGAGCAGTACTTC.

Many counts were recorded for this clonotype. The chain joins TRBV15 to TRBJ2-4; D not certain. The CDR3 is 13 residues long. The V end was cut by 1 base, the J end by 8 bases, with 9 bases between. CDR1 LNHNV and CDR2 YYDKDF come from the germline V gene (reference sequence). DNA for the CDR3: TGTGCCACCAGCAGAGTTTCATTTGACATTCAGTACTTC. It specifies CATSRVSFDIQYF.

The chain is built from TRBV6-1 and TRBJ1-5; 7 nucleotides line up with TRBD1. V lost 6 bases and J lost 1; bases outside the gene matches: 6. Germline V gene data show CDR1 as MNHNS and CDR2 as SASEGT. This CDR3 comprises 15 residues. CDR3 in DNA: TGTGCCAGCAGATCCGGGACAGCAAGCAATCAGCCCCAGCATTTT. Residues: CASRSGTASNQPQHF.

In its sample, this clonotype was seen a few times. The chain carries TRBV9 and TRBJ2-7, with D unclear. The CDR3 length is 12 residues. Trimming removed 3 bases from V and 7 bases from J, with 11 bases in between. CDR1 and CDR2 (germline): SGDLS, YYNGEE. The CDR3 protein is CASSDQVGEQYF. The DNA of the CDR3 is TGTGCCAGCAGCGATCAGGTGGGGGAGCAGTACTTC. The full variable domain, completed using reference TRBV9 and TRBJ2-7, is DSGVTQTPKHLITATGQRVTLRCSPRSGDLSVYWYQQSLDQGLQFLIQYYNGEERAKGNILERFSAQQFPDLHSELNLSSLELGDSALYFCASSDQVGEQYFGPGTRLTVT.

A few counts support this clonotype. The CDR3 sequence: CASSVRRDPPKGYTF. CDR3 nucleotides: TGTGCCAGCAGCGTGAGGAGGGATCCTCCTAAGGGCTACACCTTC. The chain carries TRBV9 and TRBJ1-2; D remains ambiguous. The length of the CDR3 is 15 residues. V lost 2 bases to trimming and J lost 8 bases, with 19 bases between them. Germline values: CDR1 SGDLS, CDR2 YYNGEE.

This clonotype was observed a handful of times. V and J are TRBV6-2 or TRBV6-3 and TRBJ1-4; no firm D call. Germline CDR1 is MNHEY and CDR2 is SVGEGT. Trimming stripped 2 bases from V and 4 bases from J, with 11 bases between. The CDR3 runs 15 residues. The CDR3 DNA reads TGTGCCAGCAGTTACCCGGTCGGTGGTAATGAAAAACTGTTTTTT. The encoded protein is CASSYPVGGNEKLFF.

This clonotype was found a few times. The chain uses TRBV29-1 and TRBJ1-2; weak D call: TRBD1 (6 bases). The CDR3 consists of 14 residues. Germline V CDR1 and CDR2: SQVTM, ANQGSEA. V shed 0 bases and J shed 2 bases, with 10 bases lying between them. In DNA, the CDR3 is TGCAGCGTTGAAGATCCGGACAGCAACTATGGCTACACCTTC. Protein: CSVEDPDSNYGYTF.